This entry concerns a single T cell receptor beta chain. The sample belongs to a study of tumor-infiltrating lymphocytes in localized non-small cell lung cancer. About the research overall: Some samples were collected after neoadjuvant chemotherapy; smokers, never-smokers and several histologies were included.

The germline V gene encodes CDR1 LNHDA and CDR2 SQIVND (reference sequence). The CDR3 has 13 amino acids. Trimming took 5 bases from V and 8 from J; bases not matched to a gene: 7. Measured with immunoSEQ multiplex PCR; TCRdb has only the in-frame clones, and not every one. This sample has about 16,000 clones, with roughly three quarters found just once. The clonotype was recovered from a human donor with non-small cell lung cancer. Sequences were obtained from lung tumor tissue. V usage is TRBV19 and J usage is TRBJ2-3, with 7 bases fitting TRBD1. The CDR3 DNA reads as TGTGCCAGTAGTCCACAACAGGGGAGTACGCAGTATTTT. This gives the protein CASSPQQGSTQYF.